This T cell receptor (beta chain) is drawn from a study of CD8 T cells in Susac syndrome. The RNA, roughly 0.45 to 1 ug, was put through reverse transcription using random hexamers. The method of amplification for TCR beta CDR3 was immunoSEQ multiplex PCR, covering 54 Vbeta and 13 Jbeta. A single record per CDR3 protein comes from TCRdb applying MiXCR to the immunoSEQ multiplex PCR reads. The table includes approximately 230,000 distinct CDR3 sequences, about 94% detected once. Isolation of CD8+ and CD4+ T cells was performed negatively, whereas enrichment of TEMRA cells was done by FACS. In germline, CDR1 is SGHRS, CDR2 YFSETQ. V was cut by 2 bases and J by 3 bases, with 11 bases left in between. The CDR3 has 14 residues.

The specimen sequenced was CD4+ T cells from PBMCs. The sequence derives from a human donor with multiple sclerosis. The rearrangement links TRBV5-1 to TRBJ2-5; D possibly uses TRBD1 or TRBD2 (7 bases each). In DNA form, the CDR3 reads TGCGCCAGCAGCTTCAGGGGGACTAAAGAGACCCAGTACTTC. It codes for CASSFRGTKETQYF.